The subject of this entry is one T cell receptor (beta chain). These data come from a study of T cell changes during pregnancy in multiple sclerosis. The CDR3 contains 18 residues. V lost 0 bases and J lost 0; bases outside the gene matches: 6. The germline gives CDR1 SGHRS, CDR2 YFSETQ. Profiled with immunoSEQ multiplex PCR; TCRdb holds only in-frame clones, not every one. The table shows 20,000 to 25,000 clones, with roughly nine tenths occurring only once. The sample was CD4+ T cells from peripheral blood mononuclear cells, taken after pregnancy. This chain uses TRBV5-1 with TRBJ2-3; TRBD2 matches 11 bases. The sequence was obtained from a female donor in good health, enrolled as a control in a pregnancy study. This chain's CDR3 is CASSLGTSGRISTDTQYF. As DNA, the CDR3 is TGCGCCAGCAGCTTGGGCACTAGCGGGAGAATCAGCACAGATACGCAGTATTTT.